This T cell receptor beta chain was profiled in a study of T cell repertoires in aging, cancer and after chemotherapy. Study in general: Clear clonal overlap appeared across healthy donor samples taken over several months to years. Whole-study findings and limits: Compared with age-matched healthy donors, untreated hematological or solid cancer patients showed higher blood TCR clonality. Median generation probability rose over the chemotherapy interval in each cancer cohort, suggesting rebound thymic output.

This clonotype is termed medium-sized. No antigen is known for it. Multiplex touch-down PCR with TRB-A/B primers amplified rearranged V-D-J TRB sequences. In TCRdb, the multiplex PCR reads were re-called with MiXCR into one record per CDR3 protein. In the table there are 9,900 or so distinct CDR3 sequences, under 30% of which are singletons. Amplification of TCR beta used genomic DNA extracted from peripheral blood. Input material: blood. This TCR derives from a human donor in good health.

CDR3 protein: CASSFTGEDRSPLHF. Written as DNA, the CDR3 is TGTGCCAGCAGTTTTACCGGCGAAGACCGGTCACCCCTCCACTTT. The chain joins TRBV12-3 or TRBV12-4 to TRBJ1-6; D not resolved. Trimming took off 3 bases at V and 10 bases at J, with 16 bases between the two ends. CDR3 length: 15 residues.